A single sample is the source of the 20 T cell receptor beta chains below, sequenced in a study of cytomegalovirus exposure and HLA in healthy donors. Researchers ran the PCR with 60 Vbeta and 13 Jbeta primers. Profiled with immunoSEQ multiplex PCR; TCRdb holds only in-frame clones, not every one. This sample has some 120,000 clones, with about 70% found just once. Sequenced material: PBMCs. All receptors come from a woman aged 60-70 years in good health and CMV-seropositive.

The chain uses TRBV7-9 and TRBJ2-7; 10 nucleotides align to TRBD1. The germline V gene has CDR1 SEHNR and CDR2 FQNEAQ (reference sequence). J lost 4 bases, V lost 8 bases, and 11 bases had no gene match. The CDR3 sequence is 15 residues long. Written as DNA, the CDR3 is TGTGCCAGCGGCCGGGGTGGGACAGGGGCTTACGAGCAGTACTTC. It encodes CASGRGGTGAYEQYF.

This clone was picked up a small number of times. This sequence joins TRBV11-2 and TRBJ2-1; TRBD2 aligns across 7 bases. There are 17 residues in the CDR3. The V gene end was trimmed by 5 bases and the J gene end by 3 bases; junction bases not matched to a gene: 13. Germline V CDR1 and CDR2: SGHAT, FQNNGV. The CDR3, as DNA: TGTGCCAGCAGCCCCTCCTACGGGAGGCCAGACTACAATGAGCAGTTCTTC. This sequence encodes CASSPSYGRPDYNEQFF.

The rearrangement links TRBV4-2 to TRBJ1-1; D perhaps matches TRBD1 (5 bases). The CDR3 covers 13 residues. The germline CDR1 and CDR2 sequences are LGHNA and YNFKEQ. Trimming stripped 0 bases from V and 7 bases from J, with 9 bases between. The CDR3 DNA is TGTGCCAGCAGCCAAGAAGGAGGGGATGAAGCTTTCTTT. Protein product: CASSQEGGDEAFF.

This rearrangement joins TRBV7-9 to TRBJ2-3, with 10 bases that match TRBD1. The germline V gene encodes CDR1 SEHNR and CDR2 FQNEAQ (reference sequence). This CDR3 has 17 residues. With 3 bases clipped from V and 2 bases from J, the junction kept 8 bases outside the gene matches. CDR3 DNA: TGTGCCAGCAGCTTTTTTGGCGGGACAGGGGACACAGATACGCAGTATTTT. It specifies CASSFFGGTGDTDTQYF.

In this sample, this clone turned up once. One junction end disagrees with the germline gene, perhaps due to a read error. This chain connects TRBV5-1 to TRBJ2-7; a weak D match, TRBD2 (5 bases). This CDR3 spans 15 amino acids. CDR1 and CDR2 (germline): SGHRS, YFSETQ. The CDR3 sequence is CASSLARQADYGQYF. In DNA form, the CDR3 reads TGCGCCAGCAGCTTGGCGAGGCAGGCCGACTACGGGCAGTACTTC.

This clone was detected only a few times. One junction end does not reproduce the germline sequence, and a read error may be involved. The chain links TRBV5-1 to TRBJ1-1; 12 bases line up with TRBD1. Germline V CDR1 and CDR2: SGHRS, YFSETQ. The CDR3 runs to 17 residues. DNA for the CDR3: TGCGCCAGCAGCTACGGGACAGGGGGCCAGGGGAACGCTGAAGCTTTCTTT. It encodes CASSYGTGGQGNAEAFF.

The rearrangement uses TRBV6-5 and TRBJ1-3; the D is unclear. The V gene's germline CDR1 is MNHEY and CDR2 SVGAGI. CDR3 length: 13 amino acids. Trimming took 7 bases from V and 0 from J, leaving 7 bases between them. The CDR3 coding sequence is TGTGCCAGCATCTCGGTCTCTGGAAACACCATATATTTT. Its protein is CASISVSGNTIYF.

J is TRBJ2-1 and V is TRBV6-1; tentative D call: TRBD1 (5 bases). CDR3 length equals 15 residues. V was pared by 4 bases and J by 7 bases, with 17 bases between. Germline V lookup: CDR1 MNHNS, CDR2 SASEGT. CDR3 loop: CASSAQTGFRNEQFF. The CDR3 region has the DNA TGTGCCAGCAGTGCACAAACAGGATTTAGGAATGAGCAGTTCTTC.

J is TRBJ1-1 and V is TRBV7-8; 12 nucleotides match TRBD1. This CDR3 has 17 residues. V lost 5 bases and J lost 2; bases outside the gene matches: 9. Germline CDR1 is SGHVS and CDR2 is FQNEAQ. This chain's CDR3 is CASSGHRDRGRNTEAFF. The CDR3 DNA is TGTGCCAGCAGCGGACACCGGGACAGGGGGCGCAACACTGAAGCTTTCTTT.

This clone was detected a few times. The J gene is TRBJ1-1, the V gene TRBV6-6; tentative D call: TRBD1 (5 bases). The CDR3 spans 16 residues. CDR1 and CDR2 (germline): MNHNY, SVGAGI (reference sequence). Trimming pared 7 bases from V and 3 bases from J, leaving 21 bases between. CDR3 coding DNA: TGTGCCAGCACCGATACGTCCGGGGGGTCCGACACTGAAGCTTTCTTT. Translated, it gives CASTDTSGGSDTEAFF.

The gene calls are TRBV9 and TRBJ2-2, with a possible D match to TRBD2 (5 bases). V lost 0 bases, J lost 7 bases, and 10 bases lay in between. The CDR3 is made up of 14 amino acids. Germline V gene data show CDR1 as SGDLS and CDR2 as YYNGEE. The CDR3: CASSVVLGGGELFF. In nucleotides, the CDR3 is TGTGCCAGCAGCGTAGTCCTAGGAGGCGGGGAGCTGTTTTTT.

V is TRBV2 and J is TRBJ2-1; D is possibly TRBD1 (6 bases). Trimming pared 7 bases from V and 6 bases from J, leaving 19 bases between. Germline V gene data show CDR1 as SNHLY and CDR2 as FYNNEI. There are 15 residues in the CDR3. The CDR3 reads CASNPYRAPGNEQFF. The CDR3 region has the DNA TGTGCCAGCAACCCCTACAGGGCCCCGGGCAATGAGCAGTTCTTC.

The J gene is TRBJ1-1, the V gene TRBV19; D remains unclear. Deletions cut 6 bases from V and 0 bases from J, with 8 bases between. CDR3 length equals 13 residues. The germline gives CDR1 LNHDA, CDR2 SQIVND (reference sequence). This chain's CDR3 is CASRNTMNTEAFF. The DNA for the CDR3 is TGTGCCAGTAGAAATACTATGAACACTGAAGCTTTCTTT.

The chain recombines TRBV7-2 with TRBJ2-7, with D unresolved. V was shortened by 4 bases and J by 3 bases, with 7 bases between the two germline ends. This CDR3 is 12 amino acids long. CDR1 and CDR2 from the germline V gene are SGHTA and FQGNSA. As DNA, the CDR3 is TGTGCCAGCAGCTCTACCTACTACGAGCAGTACTTC. Encoded protein: CASSSTYYEQYF.

This sequence joins TRBV5-1 and TRBJ2-2, with TRBD2 matching over 15 bases. Trimming cost V 4 bases and J 3 bases; bases outside gene matches: 4. Germline CDR1 reads SGHRS; CDR2 reads YFSETQ. The CDR3 is 17 residues long. The CDR3 nucleotides are TGCGCCAGCAGCCCCGGGACTAGCGGGGGGTACACCGGGGAGCTGTTTTTT. Protein product: CASSPGTSGGYTGELFF.

This chain connects TRBV7-9 to TRBJ1-3; TRBD1 is a possible D gene (5 bases). CDR3 length: 15 residues. V shed 5 bases and J shed 6 bases, with 17 bases lying between them. Looked up from germline, CDR1 is SEHNR and CDR2 is FQNEAQ (reference sequence). CDR3: CASSQRRGAENTIYF. CDR3 DNA sequence: TGTGCCAGCAGCCAGCGGAGGGGCGCAGAAAACACCATATATTTT. Full variable domain (outside the CDR3, taken from reference TRBV7-9 and TRBJ1-3): DTGVSQNPRHKITKRGQNVTFRCDPISEHNRLYWYRQTLGQGPEFLTYFQNEAQLEKSRLLSDRFSAERPKGSFSTLEIQRTEQGDSAMYLCASSQRRGAENTIYFGEGSWLTVV.

The chain joins TRBV6-1 to TRBJ1-5; D is ambiguous. Germline V gene data show CDR1 as MNHNS and CDR2 as SASEGT. Trimming shortened V by 1 base and J by 0 bases, and 7 bases separated the two germline ends. This CDR3 has 15 amino acids. The chain's CDR3 is CASSEVGHSNQPQHF. CDR3 bases: TGTGCCAGCAGTGAAGTTGGCCATAGCAATCAGCCCCAGCATTTT.

In DNA form, the CDR3 reads TGTGCCAGCAGGACAGATTCTAACTATGGCTACACCTTC. Its protein product is CASRTDSNYGYTF. The chain couples TRBV6-6 to TRBJ1-2, with a weak D call TRBD1 (5 bases). Trimming removed 6 bases at V and 0 bases at J, with 8 bases between. Germline CDR1 MNHNY, CDR2 SVGAGI (reference sequence). CDR3 size: 13 residues.

This clone was seen a few times. The chain couples TRBV12-2 to TRBJ2-7; the table's D call, TRBD2, was not checked against the DNA. TRBV12-2 is marked as a pseudogene. CDR3 length equals 15 residues. Written as DNA, the CDR3 is TGTGCAAGTCGCTGGTTAGCGGGATCGAACTACGAGCAGTACTTC. It specifies CASRWLAGSNYEQYF.

The chain is built from TRBV19 and TRBJ2-2; TRBD1 aligns across 10 bases. Per the germline V gene, CDR1 is LNHDA and CDR2 is SQIVND (reference sequence). CDR3 length: 17 residues. V shed 5 bases and J 3 bases; nucleotides not matched to a gene: 9. CDR3 amino acids: CASSSAGTGVDTGELFF. The CDR3 DNA sequence: TGTGCCAGTAGTTCAGCCGGGACAGGGGTTGACACCGGGGAGCTGTTTTTT.